Included here is one TCR beta chain sequence, with context. The antigen this receptor binds is unknown. The sample holds no much larger clone one base away, and base qualities are not on file. The immunoSEQ Assay, a bias-controlled multiplex PCR, was used to amplify TCRbeta CDR3 regions from genomic DNA. Per the original workflow: The number of nucleated cells in each sample was estimated from the amplification of reference gene primers within the assay. To quantify the absolute abundance of each unique TCRbeta CDR3 rearrangement, sequence reads were collapsed and filtered. Productive Simpson clonality was computed per sample as the square root of Simpson's diversity index over productive rearrangements. Here the immuneACCESS table is served through TCRdb, limited to in-frame sequences with V and J called. Missing clones are a known gap in these copies; in checked studies unresolved V genes cover under half, and the rest lacks a known reason. V and J calls and clone size are copied from that table; D and trimming were computed from the DNA. Counted in this sample were fewer than 250,000 clones; 70% to 90% of them appeared once. 11% of the sample goes to the ten largest clones.

CDR1 and CDR2, per the germline V gene (reference sequence), are MNHNY and SVGAGI. Including the terminal cysteine and phenylalanine, the CDR3 comprises 13 residues. Left in the record is the CDR3 DNA by itself, 39 bases read in frame from the first base. V loses 5 bases of germline sequence and J loses 4 bases, and the interval between the two ends is 11 bases. The data are from a study of blood T cell repertoires in COVID-19 (dated by TCRdb to the early 2020s). For the study in its entirety: Samples covering the acute and convalescent phases of COVID-19 were provided by collaborators in the United States, Italy and Spain. The prospective study material was composed of cDNA or gDNA derived from T cells, B-cell-depleted T cells, or PBMCs. Subjects who had been exposed to COVID-19, were actively infected with it, or had recovered from it provided the deeply sampled blood TCRbeta repertoires that made up the dataset. The repertoires were released in a freely available public database meant as a resource for research on the immune response to SARS-CoV-2. The samples were drawn from two sources: the first 160 participants of the ongoing ImmuneRACE study, and 1,254 subjects contributed by 6 global collaborators. Sample metadata almost always included a de-identified subject ID, COVID-19 status, age in years and sex. HLA class I and class II types, where available, came from metadata supplied by the sample provider rather than from assay-based typing.

On the study overall, not on this receptor specifically: How much clinical and demographic metadata was included differed by source and by participant, and the metadata was provided uncurated.

Enrolling through a virtual design, the prospective study's participants ranged in age from roughly 18 to 90 years and lived across some 22 United States geographic areas. Cohort assignment in the prospective study relied on participant-reported clinical history from a screening survey and a study questionnaire. ImmuneRACE Cohort 3 recovered participants were defined by two consecutive negative NP/OP PCR tests, healthcare professional clearance, or symptom resolution. In the prospective study, mobile phlebotomists collected whole blood, serum and a nasopharyngeal or oropharyngeal swab from each participant. Prospective study participants could optionally give additional blood draws and questionnaires over an approximately 2-month period. Blood samples from the prospective study were shipped frozen or at room temperature prior to DNA extraction.

The receptor was derived from a man aged 25-40 years who had recovered from COVID-19. The sequence is built from TRBV6-6 and TRBJ1-1; the D gene remains uncertain. Sequenced: PBMCs or T cells enriched from blood (not recorded which). The CDR3 has the sequence CASSDELGTEAFF. The DNA reads as follows: TGTGCCAGCAGTGATGAACTAGGCACTGAAGCTTTCTTT.